This T cell receptor (beta chain) came from a study of shared clonotypes between healthy human individuals (dated by TCRdb to the early 2020s). Background on the whole study: The cohort comprised a couple of women and three men aged 18 to 49 years. The study deeply sequenced blood TCR repertoires of several healthy adults to estimate repertoire size and the extent of clonotype sharing between individuals. For each donor, CD4 naive and CD4 memory were each given three plates, CD8 naive was given two plates, and CD8 memory was given one plate. To increase sequencing depth and limit assay-specific biases, TCR repertoire library preparation and sequencing were carried out by different laboratories using diverse techniques. Leukapheresis yielded between about 0.9 and 9.5 billion PBMCs per donor.

Results the study describes overall, beyond this receptor: Sampling was restricted to blood, and TCR repertoires in tissues likely differ from the TCR repertoires found in blood. Naive subsets generally had larger estimated clonotype richness than memory subsets. When four donors were compared, the shared fraction of clonotypes was around 4.6% for naive CD4, 3.5% for naive CD8, roughly 2.3% for memory CD4, and around 0.4% for memory CD8. Because the study included only a small number of donors, the genetic and exposure-history diversity represented was limited. Compared with non-shared clonotypes, clonotypes shared by all four sorted-subset donors had higher generation probabilities. Pairwise subsampling led to the expectation that sequencing depth would affect the degree of clonotype sharing among donors. Rarefaction of sorted-subset datasets indicated incomplete sequencing despite the large sequencing depth.

Based on the germline V gene, the CDR1 and CDR2 sequences are SGHRS and YFSETQ. The cysteine opens and the phenylalanine closes a CDR3 of 17 amino acids. The entry retains the CDR3 DNA only, 51 bases that are in frame from base 1. Clipping removes 3 bases from V and 2 bases from J, with 11 as the unmatched junction base count. TCR CDR3 regions were amplified from genomic DNA by multiplex PCR using the deep immunoSEQ assay. Extracted genomic DNA from each cell subset was spread evenly across all wells of several immunoSEQ 96-well plates, with each plate serving as a replicate. For sorted subsets, around 200 ng genomic DNA, equal to 30,000 or so T cell genomes, was loaded into each replicate PCR. Purified libraries were quantified with a Qubit 3.0 fluorometer, sized on a Bioanalyzer 2100, and re-quantified with the KAPA Library Quantification kit. A separate single-read 150-cycle Illumina NextSeq 550 flow cell was used to sequence each immunoSEQ 96-well plate. The paper's data handling went like this. Because only junctional sequences without quality scores were contained in the immunoSEQ output, filtering matching that applied to full-length reads could not be performed. To assign V/J genes and CDR3, sequences were annotated using PyIR, a Python wrapper for IgBLAST v1.9, with IMGT germline references. Reads were filtered out if the reads had weak V/J assignments (E-value above 1e-6), no CDR3, stop codons, out-of-frame junctions, or ambiguous translated residues. V3J clonotypes were defined as sequences sharing the same inferred V gene, J gene, and CDR3 amino acid sequence. Percentage overlap between repertoires was computed as shared unique clonotypes divided by the size of the smaller repertoire. Repertoire richness was assessed with RTK rarefaction, the Chao1 estimator, and Recon v2.1 estimates of unobserved clonotypes. For all TCRbeta clonotypes obtained by the gDNA method from a few donors, generation probabilities were computed with OLGA. TCRdb retrieved this table from immuneACCESS and kept in-frame rearrangements only. Not all clones are present; in checked studies, unresolved V genes account for under half, and no reason is known for the remainder. That table is the source of V, J and clone size, and D and trimming were worked out from the DNA. The sample table records under 1 million clones; 90% to 95% of these occur just once. The ten largest clones represent 24% of the sample.

CD8 naive samples were obtained by positive selection for CCR7 among CD45RO-negative cells, yielding a CD45RA+CCR7+ population from which TemRA cells were excluded. Donors were healthy HIV-negative adults with no recently reported acute infections or vaccinations. Every donor was a Caucasian adult residing in Nashville, Tennessee, USA. Blood was obtained by leukapheresis, after which PBMCs were separated by Ficoll-Histopaque density gradient centrifugation and cryopreserved in liquid nitrogen vapor phase. Purity and quantity of every magnetically sorted T cell population were checked by analytical flow cytometry. Genomic DNA was isolated from every sorted fraction and measured by UV absorbance on a Nanodrop 2000c. In its sample, this clone was seen once. Its antigen remains undetermined. Per-nucleotide qualities are absent, and no much larger clonotype sits a single base away.

The V gene is TRBV5-1 and the J gene is TRBJ2-7, with TRBD1 identical over 10 junction bases. Material for sequencing was naive CD8+ T cells sorted from blood. The cell subset or site label corresponds to: CD45RA+CCR7+. The origin of this receptor is a man aged 30-40 years in good health. The CDR3 protein: CASSSTGGTLGTYEQYF. The DNA sequence is as follows: TGCGCCAGCAGCTCGACAGGGGGCACCTTGGGGACCTACGAGCAGTACTTC.